The next 14 T cell receptor beta chains were all read from a single sample in a study of T cell responses to AZD1222 COVID-19 vaccine. Profiling relied on immunoSEQ multiplex PCR, and the TCRdb table lists in-frame clones only, not all of them. In the table there are about 140,000 clones, roughly 93% of which are singletons. This material consisted of peripheral blood, taken on day 0 of MenACWY control vaccination. The receptor source for this set is an adult in good health.

The gene calls are TRBV5-1 and TRBJ1-3, with D possibly TRBD1 on 6 matching bases. The CDR3 spans 13 residues. Trimming took off 5 bases at V and 4 bases at J, with 10 bases between the two ends. Looked up from germline, CDR1 is SGHRS and CDR2 is YFSETQ. Here the CDR3 DNA reads TGCGCCAGCAGAACAGGGCCAGGAAACACCATATATTTT. Protein: CASRTGPGNTIYF.

This chain joins TRBV5-1 and TRBJ2-2, with D maybe TRBD1 (6 bases). In germline, CDR1 is SGHRS, CDR2 YFSETQ. The CDR3 sequence is 16 residues long. Trimming pared 0 bases from V and 0 bases from J, leaving 9 bases between. The CDR3: CASSLDGGANTGELFF. CDR3 nucleotide sequence: TGCGCCAGCAGCTTGGATGGGGGCGCGAACACCGGGGAGCTGTTTTTT.

Only one count was recorded for this clone. The V call is TRBV5-4, the J call TRBJ1-2; D remains unclear. V was trimmed by 4 bases and J by 4 bases, leaving 14 bases between them. Germline CDR1 SGHNT, CDR2 YYREEE (reference sequence). This CDR3 has 14 amino acids. Written as DNA, the CDR3 is TGTGCCAGCAGCCCGGTAGGCCAGATCTATGGCTACACCTTC. It yields the protein CASSPVGQIYGYTF.

The chain uses TRBV7-2 and TRBJ1-5, with no clear D. The CDR3 has 14 residues. Trimming left V 6 bases short and J 1 base short, with 10 bases between. The germline V gene has CDR1 SGHTA and CDR2 FQGNSA. CDR3 bases: TGTGCCAGCAGTCTACAAACGAGCAATCAGCCCCAGCATTTT. It translates to CASSLQTSNQPQHF.

The chain combines TRBV5-6 with TRBJ1-3, with 8 bases lining up with TRBD1. With V trimmed by 4 bases and J by 2 bases, 2 bases remained unmatched. This CDR3 has 14 residues. Germline V gene sequence: CDR1 SGHDT, CDR2 YYEEEE. The CDR3 DNA follows: TGTGCCAGCAGCCCCAGGGGGCCTGGAAACACCATATATTTT. Protein product: CASSPRGPGNTIYF.

The gene calls are TRBV5-1 and TRBJ1-2; D remains ambiguous. Germline CDR1 is SGHRS and CDR2 is YFSETQ. Between the trimmed V and J ends, which lost 2 bases and 7 bases, there was a span of 6 bases. The CDR3 has 11 amino acids. CDR3 residues: CASSFLGGYTF. The DNA of the CDR3 is TGCGCCAGCAGCTTCTTAGGTGGCTACACCTTC.

This chain links TRBV5-1 with TRBJ2-5, with 13 positions matching TRBD2. Germline V gene lookup returns CDR1 SGHRS and CDR2 YFSETQ. The CDR3 contains 18 residues. Trimming cost V 4 bases and J 2 bases; bases outside gene matches: 11. The CDR3 sequence: CASSRSGTSGINQETQYF. CDR3 nucleotides: TGCGCCAGCAGCAGGTCCGGGACTAGCGGGATAAATCAAGAGACCCAGTACTTC.

This clone has only one observation. The chain carries TRBV4-1 and TRBJ1-2; 11 positions match TRBD1. V lost 3 bases to trimming and J lost 4 bases; unmatched junction nucleotides: 4. CDR1 is MGHRA, CDR2 YSYEKL, per germline. The CDR3 sequence is 15 residues long. CDR3 in amino acids: CASSQAGTGGYGYTF. For the CDR3, the DNA is TGCGCCAGCAGCCAGGCCGGGACAGGGGGCTATGGCTACACCTTC.

The chain joins TRBV6-1 to TRBJ2-1; 9 positions agree with TRBD2. The junction had 17 bases not matched to a gene; V was cut back by 2 bases and J by 6 bases. Germline CDR1 is MNHNS and CDR2 is SASEGT. The CDR3 contains 19 residues. The CDR3 DNA reads TGTGCCAGCAGTGAATCCTGGCGGGAGGGATTAAGGGGTGGCAATGAGCAGTTCTTC. As protein: CASSESWREGLRGGNEQFF.

CDR3 amino acids: CASSQEGLGTGVENTEAFF. The CDR3 bases are TGTGCCAGCAGCCAAGAGGGCCTGGGGACAGGGGTAGAAAACACTGAAGCTTTCTTT. This sequence joins TRBV3-1 (or the pseudogene TRBV3-2) and TRBJ1-1, with 10 bases lining up with TRBD1. The J segment lost 2 bases and the V segment lost 0 bases, leaving 12 bases of the junction unmatched. Per germline, CDR1 LGHDT and CDR2 YNNKEL (reference sequence). This CDR3 has 19 residues.

The chain employs TRBV19 and TRBJ1-1; the D is unclear. Germline loops: CDR1 LNHDA, CDR2 SQIVND (reference sequence). The V end lost 5 bases, the J end lost 7 bases, and 11 bases lay between the germline ends. There are 12 residues in the CDR3. CDR3 sequence reads: CASSPRGREAFF. The DNA of the CDR3 is TGTGCCAGTAGTCCCCGGGGTCGTGAAGCTTTCTTT.

The chain has TRBV7-6 and TRBJ2-3; D is uncertain. The germline V gene encodes CDR1 SGHVS and CDR2 FNYEAQ. V lost 1 base and J lost 5, with 16 bases in between. The CDR3 contains 16 residues. The chain's CDR3 is CASSLGVNIWEDTQYF. The CDR3 DNA sequence: TGTGCCAGCAGCTTAGGGGTCAACATATGGGAAGATACGCAGTATTTT.

V is TRBV27 and J is TRBJ2-5, with a tentative D call TRBD2 (5 bases). Trimming left V 3 bases short and J 7 bases short, with 12 bases between. This CDR3 is 13 amino acids long. Germline V gene data show CDR1 as MNHEY and CDR2 as SMNVEV (reference sequence). For the CDR3, the DNA is TGTGCCAGCAGTTTGACTACGTCGGGGACCCAGTACTTC. Its translation: CASSLTTSGTQYF.

This clone occurred once. The V call is TRBV4-1, the J call TRBJ2-7; no reliable D call. The CDR3 has 13 residues. Trimming removed 0 bases from V and 4 bases from J, with 7 bases in between. Germline CDR1 is MGHRA and CDR2 is YSYEKL. The CDR3 loop is CASSQDPRYEQYF. DNA for the CDR3: TGCGCCAGCAGCCAAGATCCGCGGTACGAGCAGTACTTC.